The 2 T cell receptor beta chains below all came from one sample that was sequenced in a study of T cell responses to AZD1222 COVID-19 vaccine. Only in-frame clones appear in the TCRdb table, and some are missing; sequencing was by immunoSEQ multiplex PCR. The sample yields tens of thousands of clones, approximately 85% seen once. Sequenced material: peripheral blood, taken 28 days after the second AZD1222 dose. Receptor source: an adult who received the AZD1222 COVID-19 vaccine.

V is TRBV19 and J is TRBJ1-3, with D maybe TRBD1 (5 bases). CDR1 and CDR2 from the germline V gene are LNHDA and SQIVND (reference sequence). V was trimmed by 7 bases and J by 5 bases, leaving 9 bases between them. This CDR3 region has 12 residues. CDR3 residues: CASIDRRNTIYF. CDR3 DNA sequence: TGTGCCAGTATAGACAGAAGAAACACCATATATTTT.

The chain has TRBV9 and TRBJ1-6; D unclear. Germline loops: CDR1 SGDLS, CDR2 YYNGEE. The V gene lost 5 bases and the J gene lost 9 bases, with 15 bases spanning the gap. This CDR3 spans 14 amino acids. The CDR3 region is CASSYRQEGSPLHF. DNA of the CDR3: TGTGCCAGCAGTTATCGACAAGAGGGTTCACCCCTCCACTTT.